The rows below give T cell receptor beta chains drawn from one sample of a study of cytomegalovirus exposure and HLA in healthy donors. The protocol was immunoSEQ multiplex PCR, while the TCRdb copy is restricted to in-frame clones and leaves out a portion. Of about 140,000 clones detected, roughly 79% appear once; the ten largest clones hold roughly 30%. Input material: PBMCs. The receptors come from a man aged 25-45 years in good health and CMV-seropositive. Both conserved end residues are part of each CDR3. The order of the fields is V gene, J gene, D gene, clone size, CDR3 protein, CDR3 DNA. D genes are given only for firm matches. A clone size is listed for some rows: how often the clone was seen (once, few, many), or a class if it is expanded.

>TRBV7-2|TRBJ2-3|TRBD2|-
CASSLELGLAGTDTQYF
TGTGCCAGCAGCCTAGAACTGGGACTAGCGGGAACAGATACGCAGTATTTT
>TRBV19|TRBJ2-3|-|-
CASSISGAEGSTQYF
TGTGCCAGTAGTATAAGTGGGGCAGAAGGAAGTACGCAGTATTTT
>TRBV5-6|TRBJ2-7|TRBD1|-
CASSKAGTALYEQYF
TGTGCCAGCAGCAAAGCCGGGACAGCCCTCTACGAGCAGTACTTC
>TRBV5-6|TRBJ2-2|-|-
CASSLVVAEKVAGELFF
TGTGCCAGCAGCTTGGTTGTAGCAGAGAAAGTTGCCGGGGAGCTGTTTTTT
>TRBV4-3|TRBJ2-5|TRBD1|-
CASSQGGTGEETQYF
TGCGCCAGCAGCCAAGGCGGGACAGGGGAAGAGACCCAGTACTTC
>TRBV5-6|TRBJ2-5|-|-
CASSLVTGGETQYF
TGTGCCAGCAGCTTGGTTACCGGGGGAGAGACCCAGTACTTC
>TRBV28|TRBJ2-2|-|few
CASRDTNTGELFF
TGTGCCAGCAGGGACACCAACACCGGGGAGCTGTTTTTT
>TRBV6-5|TRBJ1-1|-|-
CASSYEGSKMNTEAFF
TGTGCCAGCAGTTATGAGGGATCGAAGATGAACACTGAAGCTTTCTTT
>TRBV5-1|TRBJ2-1|TRBD2|once
CASSLAKLAGNYNEQFF
TGCGCCAGCAGCTTGGCCAAGCTAGCGGGAAACTACAATGAGCAGTTCTTC
>TRBV5-1|TRBJ2-5|TRBD2|-
CASSSGTSGGKETQYF
TGCGCCAGCAGCTCTGGGACTAGCGGGGGGAAAGAGACCCAGTACTTC
>TRBV6-6|TRBJ2-7|-|-
CASSRGNSYEQYF
TGTGCCAGCAGTAGGGGGAACTCCTACGAGCAGTACTTC
>TRBV30|TRBJ1-3|-|few
CAWMTVGNTIYF
TGTGCCTGGATGACAGTTGGAAACACCATATATTTT
>TRBV6-1|TRBJ1-1|-|-
CASRIGQLNTEAFF
TGTGCCAGCAGGATTGGACAGCTAAACACTGAAGCTTTCTTT
>TRBV7-2|TRBJ1-6|-|-
CASSPYYTGSYSPLHF
TGTGCCAGCAGCCCTTACTACACAGGGTCGTATTCACCCCTCCACTTT
>TRBV27|TRBJ1-2|TRBD1|-
CASSSSTGMEYDYTF
TGTGCCAGCAGTTCCTCGACAGGGATGGAGTATGACTACACCTTC
>TRBV11-2|TRBJ1-2|TRBD1|-
CASSFKGARGYTF
TGTGCCAGCAGCTTCAAGGGGGCTCGGGGCTACACCTTC
>TRBV18|TRBJ2-3|-|-
CASSPPAADTQYF
TGTGCCAGCTCACCACCAGCGGCAGATACGCAGTATTTT
>TRBV2|TRBJ1-2|TRBD1|-
CASSGVRGPLYGYTF
TGTGCCAGCAGTGGAGTCAGGGGGCCCCTCTATGGCTACACCTTC
>TRBV7-9|TRBJ2-5|TRBD1|-
CASSFTGGFETQYF
TGTGCCAGCAGCTTTACAGGGGGCTTTGAGACCCAGTACTTC
>TRBV6-5|TRBJ2-7|TRBD2|few
CASTHGGREYF
TGTGCCAGCACCCACGGGGGGAGGGAGTACTTC
>TRBV29-1|TRBJ1-4|-|-
CSVRIGQSNEKLFF
TGCAGCGTTCGAATCGGACAGTCTAATGAAAAACTGTTTTTT
>TRBV29-1|TRBJ2-3|TRBD1|-
CSVEGGQDRGTDTQYF
TGCAGCGTTGAAGGGGGCCAGGACAGGGGCACAGATACGCAGTATTTT
>TRBV18|TRBJ2-1|TRBD2|once
CASSPGLAANNEQFF
TGTGCCAGCTCACCAGGACTAGCGGCCAACAATGAGCAGTTCTTC
>TRBV19|TRBJ2-3|TRBD1|-
CASSGTGYADTQYF
TGTGCCAGTAGTGGGACAGGGTATGCAGATACGCAGTATTTT
>TRBV19|TRBJ1-5|-|few
CASRHGQSTQHF
TGTGCCAGTAGGCACGGACAGAGCACCCAGCATTTT
>TRBV13|TRBJ2-5|-|-
CASSLGRGLETQYF
TGTGCCAGCAGCTTAGGAAGGGGGTTGGAGACCCAGTACTTC
>TRBV27|TRBJ2-1|-|-
CASSLGGFGGYNEQFF
TGTGCCAGCAGTTTAGGGGGGTTTGGGGGATACAATGAGCAGTTCTTC
>TRBV5-4|TRBJ2-7|TRBD1|-
CASSSGQGASYEQYF
TGTGCCAGCAGCTCGGGACAGGGGGCCTCCTACGAGCAGTACTTC
>TRBV11-3|TRBJ2-5|TRBD2|-
CASSSGLAGTRGGETQYF
TGTGCCAGCAGCTCCGGACTAGCGGGGACCCGCGGCGGAGAGACCCAGTACTTC
>TRBV5-1|TRBJ2-5|TRBD2|-
CASSLEAGGQETQYF
TGCGCCAGCAGCTTGGAAGCGGGGGGTCAAGAGACCCAGTACTTC
>TRBV5-1|TRBJ2-5|TRBD1|-
CASSRDSQETQYF
TGCGCCAGCAGCCGGGACAGTCAAGAGACCCAGTACTTC
>TRBV7-9|TRBJ2-3|-|-
CASSLTGLSTDTQYF
TGTGCCAGCAGCTTAACAGGCCTTAGCACAGATACGCAGTATTTT
>TRBV27|TRBJ2-5|-|-
CASSLSQWEATQYF
TGTGCCAGCAGTTTATCTCAGTGGGAGGCGACCCAGTACTTC
>TRBV4-2|TRBJ2-1|-|-
CASSQLGGDEQFF
TGTGCCAGCAGCCAACTAGGAGGGGATGAGCAGTTCTTC
>TRBV7-6|TRBJ1-1|-|few
CASSLEGVRTEAFF
TGTGCCAGCAGCTTAGAAGGGGTACGGACTGAAGCTTTCTTT
>TRBV18|TRBJ1-2|TRBD1|-
CASSPDREWYGYTF
TGTGCCAGCTCACCGGACAGGGAATGGTATGGCTACACCTTC
>TRBV5-1|TRBJ2-1|-|-
CASSPYVAGRSSYNEQFF
TGCGCCAGCAGCCCCTACGTGGCGGGGAGGAGTTCCTACAATGAGCAGTTCTTC